The sequence of this T cell receptor (beta chain) was determined in a study of shared clonotypes between healthy human individuals. Clones were sequenced by immunoSEQ multiplex PCR, and TCRdb holds only the in-frame ones, with some missing. This sample has a few million clones, with over 90% found just once. The CDR3 has 17 residues. V lost 1 base, J lost 3 bases, and 7 bases stayed unmatched. Germline CDR1 is SGHTS and CDR2 is YDEGEE. The sequenced sample was naive CD4+ T cells from PBMCs. Subset specified: CD45RA+ positively selected. The chain carries TRBV5-8 and TRBJ2-2, with TRBD1 matching 9 bases. The clonotype originates from a man aged 18 to 29 in good health. Some clones in this sample may be carry-over from other donors' samples. The CDR3, as DNA: TGTGCCAGCAGCTTGTACACAGGGGGCGATGACACCGGGGAGCTGTTTTTT. It codes for CASSLYTGGDDTGELFF.